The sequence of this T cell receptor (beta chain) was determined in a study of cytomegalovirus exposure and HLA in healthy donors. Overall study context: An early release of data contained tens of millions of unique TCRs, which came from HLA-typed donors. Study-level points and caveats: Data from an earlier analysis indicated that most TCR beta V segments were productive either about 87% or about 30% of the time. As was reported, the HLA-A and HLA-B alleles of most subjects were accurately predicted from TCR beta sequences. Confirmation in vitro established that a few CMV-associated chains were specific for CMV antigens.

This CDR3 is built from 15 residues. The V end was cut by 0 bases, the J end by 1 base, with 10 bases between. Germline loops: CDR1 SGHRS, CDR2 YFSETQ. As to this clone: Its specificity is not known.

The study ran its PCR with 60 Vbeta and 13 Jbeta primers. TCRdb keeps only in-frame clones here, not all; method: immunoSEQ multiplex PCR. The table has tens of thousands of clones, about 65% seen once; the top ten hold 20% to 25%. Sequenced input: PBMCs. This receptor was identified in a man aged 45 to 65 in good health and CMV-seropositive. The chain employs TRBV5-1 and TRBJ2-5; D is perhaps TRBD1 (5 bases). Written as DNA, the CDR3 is TGCGCCAGCAGCTTGGGTAGGGGCTCCCAAGAGACCCAGTACTTC. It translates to CASSLGRGSQETQYF. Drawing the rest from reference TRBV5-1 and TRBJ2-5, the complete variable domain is KAGVTQTPRYLIKTRGQQVTLSCSPISGHRSVSWYQQTPGQGLQFLFEYFSETQRNKGNFPGRFSGRQFSNSRSEMNVSTLELGDSALYLCASSLGRGSQETQYFGPGTRLLVL.